This passage covers 2 T cell receptor beta chains from one sample sequenced in a study of Ad26.COV2.S vaccination and SARS-CoV-2 variants. The treatment here: about 20 received Ad26.COV2.S at low or high dose, single or two shots; roughly five received placebo; per-sample allocation not given. Collection of the samples took place on day 63 after the first injection of vaccine or placebo. This table comes from immunoSEQ multiplex PCR, and its TCRdb copy is limited to in-frame clones, with some not included. In the table there are around 300,000 clones, about 89% of which are singletons. This specimen consisted of peripheral blood, obtained in a trial of Ad26.COV2.S vaccine versus placebo. The receptors derive from a person between 18 and 65 years old who received the Ad26.COV2.S COVID-19 vaccine or a placebo.

The chain carries TRBV3-1 (or the pseudogene TRBV3-2) and TRBJ2-5; D remains unclear. This CDR3 has 16 residues. Trimming cost V 0 bases and J 2 bases, with 13 bases left between them. Germline V lookup: CDR1 LGHDT, CDR2 YNNKEL (reference sequence). The CDR3 sequence is CASSQDRLFPQETQYF. Here the CDR3 DNA reads TGTGCCAGCAGCCAAGATCGCCTTTTTCCGCAAGAGACCCAGTACTTC.

This clone came up a few times. The rearrangement uses TRBV19 and TRBJ2-3; 11 bases map to TRBD2. This CDR3 is 16 amino acids long. Losses at the gene ends were 3 bases for V and 6 bases for J; bases not matched to a gene: 8. Germline lookup yields CDR1 LNHDA and CDR2 SQIVND (reference sequence). Here the CDR3 reads CASSMGTSGRSDTQYF. The CDR3 DNA reads as TGTGCCAGTAGTATGGGAACTAGCGGGAGATCGGATACGCAGTATTTT.